The rows below give T cell receptor beta chains drawn from one sample of a study of Ad26.COV2.S vaccination and SARS-CoV-2 variants. Produced via immunoSEQ multiplex PCR; TCRdb's table is partial and in-frame only. The repertoire includes about 400,000 clones, approximately 92% of them detected once, and about 1.7% sits in the top ten. The sequencing here drew on peripheral blood, taken in a trial of Ad26.COV2.S vaccine versus placebo. These receptors were obtained from a person between 18 and 59 years old who received the Ad26.COV2.S COVID-19 vaccine or a placebo. Each CDR3 is given with its conserved first and last residue. Each record gives: CDR3 DNA, CDR3 protein, V gene, CDR3 length, clone size, J gene, D gene. The D gene is left open where the match is weak. Rows may omit the clone size; those that give it use once, few, many or a size class.

CDR3nt: TGTGCCAGCTCACCAGCGTCTAGTAAAAACACTGAAGCTTTCTTT
CDR3aa: CASSPASSKNTEAFF
v_gene: TRBV18
len: 15
abundance: once
j_gene: TRBJ1-1
d_gene: -

CDR3nt: TGTGCCAGCAGCTTAGCTAGCGGGGCTCTCGGTGGAGATACGCAGTATTTT
CDR3aa: CASSLASGALGGDTQYF
v_gene: TRBV7-8
len: 17
abundance: -
j_gene: TRBJ2-3
d_gene: TRBD2

CDR3nt: TGTGCCAGCTTTTTCCGGAACCAAGAGACCCAGTACTTC
CDR3aa: CASFFRNQETQYF
v_gene: TRBV5-4
len: 13
abundance: -
j_gene: TRBJ2-5
d_gene: -

CDR3nt: TGTGCCAGCAGCTTAGAACAGGGTTGGAGCAATCAGCCCCAGCATTTT
CDR3aa: CASSLEQGWSNQPQHF
v_gene: TRBV7-6
len: 16
abundance: -
j_gene: TRBJ1-5
d_gene: -

CDR3nt: TGCGCCAGCAGCCAAAATCATAAGGGGGCTGAGACCCAGTACTTC
CDR3aa: CASSQNHKGAETQYF
v_gene: TRBV4-1
len: 15
abundance: -
j_gene: TRBJ2-5
d_gene: TRBD1

CDR3nt: TGTGCCAGCAGCTCACAAACCTACGAGCAGTACTTC
CDR3aa: CASSSQTYEQYF
v_gene: TRBV7-2
len: 12
abundance: -
j_gene: TRBJ2-7
d_gene: -

CDR3nt: TGTGCCAGTAGCAGGGTCTTTGATGAGCAGTTCTTC
CDR3aa: CASSRVFDEQFF
v_gene: TRBV19
len: 12
abundance: -
j_gene: TRBJ2-1
d_gene: -

CDR3nt: TGCGCCAGCAGCCAAGGGGGGTGGGACAGGGGCACAGAGGGGCAGTTCTTC
CDR3aa: CASSQGGWDRGTEGQFF
v_gene: TRBV4-3
len: 17
abundance: -
j_gene: TRBJ2-1
d_gene: TRBD1

CDR3nt: TGTGCCAGCAGTTACTCAGGGGGACTAATGAACACTGAAGCTTTCTTT
CDR3aa: CASSYSGGLMNTEAFF
v_gene: TRBV6-2/TRBV6-3
len: 16
abundance: -
j_gene: TRBJ1-1
d_gene: -

CDR3nt: TGTGCCAGCGCGGCGGGAGCCTACGAGCAGTACTTC
CDR3aa: CASAAGAYEQYF
v_gene: TRBV27
len: 12
abundance: -
j_gene: TRBJ2-7
d_gene: TRBD2

CDR3nt: TGTGCCACCAGCCCCCCTCGGACTAGCGGGGGGCCTGGGGCCAACGTCCTGACTTTC
CDR3aa: CATSPPRTSGGPGANVLTF
v_gene: TRBV28
len: 19
abundance: -
j_gene: TRBJ2-6
d_gene: TRBD2

CDR3nt: TGTGCCAGCAGCCAAGTGCGGGGACTAGCGGGGGGGCGGATGAACAATGAGCAGTTCTTC
CDR3aa: CASSQVRGLAGGRMNNEQFF
v_gene: TRBV3-1/TRBV3-2
len: 20
abundance: -
j_gene: TRBJ2-1
d_gene: TRBD2

CDR3nt: TGTGCCAGCAGCGCGCGCGAATCGATGGAGGAGACCCAGTACTTC
CDR3aa: CASSARESMEETQYF
v_gene: TRBV5-4
len: 15
abundance: -
j_gene: TRBJ2-5
d_gene: -

CDR3nt: TGTGCCAGTAGTAGACGAACTAGCGGGGTTGGCGGGGAGCTGTTTTTT
CDR3aa: CASSRRTSGVGGELFF
v_gene: TRBV19
len: 16
abundance: -
j_gene: TRBJ2-2
d_gene: TRBD2

CDR3nt: TGCAGTGCTAGTTCTAGCGGGGGGGTCTACGAGCAGTACTTC
CDR3aa: CSASSSGGVYEQYF
v_gene: TRBV20-1
len: 14
abundance: -
j_gene: TRBJ2-7
d_gene: TRBD2

CDR3nt: TGTGCCAGTACCACAGGGGGCCTAAAGGAGCAGTTCTTC
CDR3aa: CASTTGGLKEQFF
v_gene: TRBV19
len: 13
abundance: -
j_gene: TRBJ2-1
d_gene: TRBD1

CDR3nt: TGTGCCAGCAGTCCCGACCGGACTGGAGCCGGGGAAAAACTGTTTTTT
CDR3aa: CASSPDRTGAGEKLFF
v_gene: TRBV2
len: 16
abundance: -
j_gene: TRBJ1-4
d_gene: -

CDR3nt: TGTGCCAGCAGCCCATGGGACAGACAAGAGACCCAGTACTTC
CDR3aa: CASSPWDRQETQYF
v_gene: TRBV5-4
len: 14
abundance: once
j_gene: TRBJ2-5
d_gene: TRBD1

CDR3nt: TGTGCCAGCAGCTTAGAGTCCCAGGGGATTATAAATGAGCAGTTCTTC
CDR3aa: CASSLESQGIINEQFF
v_gene: TRBV7-2
len: 16
abundance: -
j_gene: TRBJ2-1
d_gene: -

CDR3nt: TGTGCCAGCAGCTTAGTCCCCATAGCCAAAAACATTCAGTACTTC
CDR3aa: CASSLVPIAKNIQYF
v_gene: TRBV7-2
len: 15
abundance: once
j_gene: TRBJ2-4
d_gene: -

CDR3nt: TGTGCCTGGAGTGGGAATAGCTATGGCTACACCTTC
CDR3aa: CAWSGNSYGYTF
v_gene: TRBV30
len: 12
abundance: -
j_gene: TRBJ1-2
d_gene: -

CDR3nt: TGTGCCAGCAGCTTAGCGCTTACGACTAACTATGGCTACACCTTC
CDR3aa: CASSLALTTNYGYTF
v_gene: TRBV7-9
len: 15
abundance: -
j_gene: TRBJ1-2
d_gene: -

CDR3nt: TGTGCCAGCAGCCGGCAGGGGTTCGGAAACACCATATATTTT
CDR3aa: CASSRQGFGNTIYF
v_gene: TRBV5-4
len: 14
abundance: -
j_gene: TRBJ1-3
d_gene: -

CDR3nt: TGTGCCAGTAGTATGGGCAGTTTGAACACCGGGGAGCTGTTTTTT
CDR3aa: CASSMGSLNTGELFF
v_gene: TRBV19
len: 15
abundance: -
j_gene: TRBJ2-2
d_gene: -

CDR3nt: TGTGCCAGCAGCTACTTTGGACTTTCGGAGGGTTTCTTT
CDR3aa: CASSYFGLSEGFF
v_gene: TRBV11-2
len: 13
abundance: -
j_gene: TRBJ1-1
d_gene: -

CDR3nt: TGTGCCAGTAGTTCGGGACAGGGCCGAAGTCGATATGGCTACACCTTC
CDR3aa: CASSSGQGRSRYGYTF
v_gene: TRBV19
len: 16
abundance: -
j_gene: TRBJ1-2
d_gene: TRBD1

CDR3nt: TGTGCCAGCTCACCAAACAGCTACAATGAGCAGTTCTTC
CDR3aa: CASSPNSYNEQFF
v_gene: TRBV18
len: 13
abundance: once
j_gene: TRBJ2-1
d_gene: -

CDR3nt: TGTGCCAGCCAAAAGCCGTCCTATGGCTACACCTTC
CDR3aa: CASQKPSYGYTF
v_gene: TRBV9
len: 12
abundance: -
j_gene: TRBJ1-2
d_gene: -

CDR3nt: TGTGCCAGCAGTGAGGGACTAGCGGGGTCCGGGGAGCTGTTTTTT
CDR3aa: CASSEGLAGSGELFF
v_gene: TRBV2
len: 15
abundance: -
j_gene: TRBJ2-2
d_gene: TRBD2

CDR3nt: TGTGCCAGCAGAAGGACAGCTCAAGAGACCCAGTACTTC
CDR3aa: CASRRTAQETQYF
v_gene: TRBV12-3/TRBV12-4
len: 13
abundance: once
j_gene: TRBJ2-5
d_gene: -

CDR3nt: TGCGCCAGCTCGAGGGGGGCTTCCTACAATGAGCAGTTCTTC
CDR3aa: CASSRGASYNEQFF
v_gene: TRBV5-1
len: 14
abundance: -
j_gene: TRBJ2-1
d_gene: -

CDR3nt: TGTGCCAGCAGCGGTGAACAGGGGGGAAACTATGGCTACACCTTC
CDR3aa: CASSGEQGGNYGYTF
v_gene: TRBV5-5
len: 15
abundance: -
j_gene: TRBJ1-2
d_gene: TRBD1

CDR3nt: TGTGCCAGCCGGAGGGAGCTATTAGGGGAGCTGTTTTTT
CDR3aa: CASRRELLGELFF
v_gene: TRBV6-5
len: 13
abundance: -
j_gene: TRBJ2-2
d_gene: -

CDR3nt: TGTGCCAGCAGTTTCACAGGGGACACTGAAGCTTTCTTT
CDR3aa: CASSFTGDTEAFF
v_gene: TRBV7-9
len: 13
abundance: -
j_gene: TRBJ1-1
d_gene: TRBD1

CDR3nt: TGTGCCAGCAGCGCGTACAATGAGCAGTTCTTC
CDR3aa: CASSAYNEQFF
v_gene: TRBV11-2
len: 11
abundance: -
j_gene: TRBJ2-1
d_gene: -

CDR3nt: TGTGCCAGCAGTCCAGGACTAGCGAGGTACGAGCAGTACTTC
CDR3aa: CASSPGLARYEQYF
v_gene: TRBV6-5
len: 14
abundance: -
j_gene: TRBJ2-7
d_gene: TRBD2

CDR3nt: TGTGCCAGCAGCCCCAGGGCCTCAAGCTCCTATAATTCACCCCTCCACTTT
CDR3aa: CASSPRASSSYNSPLHF
v_gene: TRBV7-9
len: 17
abundance: -
j_gene: TRBJ1-6
d_gene: -

CDR3nt: TGCGCCAGCAGCCCCGAGGTTGTCTGGCAAGAGACCCAGTACTTC
CDR3aa: CASSPEVVWQETQYF
v_gene: TRBV5-1
len: 15
abundance: -
j_gene: TRBJ2-5
d_gene: -

CDR3nt: TGTGCCAGCAGCGATGTCTCTTCAGAGACCCAGTACTTC
CDR3aa: CASSDVSSETQYF
v_gene: TRBV5-4
len: 13
abundance: -
j_gene: TRBJ2-5
d_gene: -

CDR3nt: TGTGCCAGCAGATCACCTCCCAGACCACCCCTCCACTTT
CDR3aa: CASRSPPRPPLHF
v_gene: TRBV28
len: 13
abundance: once
j_gene: TRBJ1-6
d_gene: -

CDR3nt: TGTGCCAGCAGCCAAGATCGGGGACCAAAAAATCAGCCCCAGCATTTT
CDR3aa: CASSQDRGPKNQPQHF
v_gene: TRBV3-1/TRBV3-2
len: 16
abundance: once
j_gene: TRBJ1-5
d_gene: -

CDR3nt: TGTGCCAGCAGCGACCCCCGGGGCAGGGGGACAACGCTAACTAACTATGGCTACACCTTC
CDR3aa: CASSDPRGRGTTLTNYGYTF
v_gene: TRBV7-8
len: 20
abundance: -
j_gene: TRBJ1-2
d_gene: TRBD1

CDR3nt: TGTGCCAGCAGTTTAATGTTTACCCCCGGGACAGGGGCCAATCAGCCCCAGCATTTT
CDR3aa: CASSLMFTPGTGANQPQHF
v_gene: TRBV28
len: 19
abundance: -
j_gene: TRBJ1-5
d_gene: TRBD1

CDR3nt: TGTGCCAGCAGACAGGGGGCGCGGGACTATGGCTACACCTTC
CDR3aa: CASRQGARDYGYTF
v_gene: TRBV2
len: 14
abundance: -
j_gene: TRBJ1-2
d_gene: TRBD1

CDR3nt: TGTGCCAGCAGTCTACTAGGACAGGGAACCGGGGAGCTGTTTTTT
CDR3aa: CASSLLGQGTGELFF
v_gene: TRBV13
len: 15
abundance: -
j_gene: TRBJ2-2
d_gene: TRBD1

CDR3nt: TGTGCCTGGAGTTCAACTAATGAAAAACTGTTTTTT
CDR3aa: CAWSSTNEKLFF
v_gene: TRBV30
len: 12
abundance: -
j_gene: TRBJ1-4
d_gene: -

CDR3nt: TGTGCCAGCTCACCTCCCGGCCAGCGGAACACTGAAGCTTTCTTT
CDR3aa: CASSPPGQRNTEAFF
v_gene: TRBV18
len: 15
abundance: -
j_gene: TRBJ1-1
d_gene: -

CDR3nt: TGTGCCAGCAGCTTAGCCGGGGCCAAAAACATTCAGTACTTC
CDR3aa: CASSLAGAKNIQYF
v_gene: TRBV7-9
len: 14
abundance: once
j_gene: TRBJ2-4
d_gene: -

CDR3nt: TGTGCCAGCAGCCCAACCACCGGGACATTCTCCTACAATGAGCAGTTCTTC
CDR3aa: CASSPTTGTFSYNEQFF
v_gene: TRBV7-2
len: 17
abundance: -
j_gene: TRBJ2-1
d_gene: -

CDR3nt: TGTGCCTGGAGTAGAAAAGGAACTGGAAACACCATATATTTT
CDR3aa: CAWSRKGTGNTIYF
v_gene: TRBV30
len: 14
abundance: -
j_gene: TRBJ1-3
d_gene: -

CDR3nt: TGTGCCAGCAGTTTATTGGGCGGCCAACAGGGCAATGAGCAGTTCTTC
CDR3aa: CASSLLGGQQGNEQFF
v_gene: TRBV27
len: 16
abundance: -
j_gene: TRBJ2-1
d_gene: -

CDR3nt: TGTGCCAGTAGTATGAGGGTTTCCAATGAGCAGTTCTTC
CDR3aa: CASSMRVSNEQFF
v_gene: TRBV19
len: 13
abundance: -
j_gene: TRBJ2-1
d_gene: -

CDR3nt: TGTGCCAGTAGTATAGACAGGGGCGGCAATCAGCCCCAGCATTTT
CDR3aa: CASSIDRGGNQPQHF
v_gene: TRBV19
len: 15
abundance: once
j_gene: TRBJ1-5
d_gene: -